The 32 T cell receptor beta chains below were found in one sample sequenced in a study of blood T cell repertoires in COVID-19. Sequenced by immunoSEQ multiplex PCR; TCRdb stores in-frame clones only, minus some. The table shows fewer than 250,000 clones, with roughly 82% occurring only once. The specimen was peripheral blood. The receptors shown here come from a woman between 65 and 79 years old with acute or convalescent COVID-19.

The chain uses TRBV2 and TRBJ2-7; D possibly corresponds to TRBD2 (5 bases). Trimming left V 5 bases short and J 6 bases short, with 17 bases between. Per germline, CDR1 SNHLY and CDR2 FYNNEI. CDR3 length equals 14 residues. CDR3 in amino acids: CASSPEETRGEQYF. CDR3 nucleotides: TGTGCCAGCAGTCCCGAGGAAACTAGAGGCGAGCAGTACTTC. The whole variable domain, remainder taken from reference TRBV2 and TRBJ2-7, is EPEVTQTPSHQVTQMGQEVILRCVPISNHLYFYWYRQILGQKVEFLVSFYNNEISEKSEIFDDQFSVERPDGSNFTLKIRSTKLEDSAMYFCASSPEETRGEQYFGPGTRLTVT.

The gene calls are TRBV6-1 and TRBJ1-1; a possible D gene is TRBD1 (6 bases). CDR1 is MNHNS, CDR2 SASEGT, per germline. Trimming shortened V by 2 bases and J by 5 bases, and 15 bases separated the two germline ends. CDR3 length: 15 residues. The CDR3 region has the DNA TGTGCCAGCAGTGAAACAGGGAGGGTAGATACTGAAGCTTTCTTT. Amino acid sequence: CASSETGRVDTEAFF.

This sequence joins TRBV27 and TRBJ1-1; 11 bases agree with TRBD1. V was pared by 3 bases and J by 5 bases, with 5 bases of the junction left unmatched. The CDR3 loop spans 15 amino acids. Germline V CDR1 and CDR2: MNHEY, SMNVEV (reference sequence). CDR3 DNA: TGTGCCAGCAGTTTCGGCGGGACAGGGGGTACTGAAGCTTTCTTT. It yields the protein CASSFGGTGGTEAFF.

The rearrangement joins TRBV6-5 to TRBJ1-1, with unresolved D. V shed 7 bases and J shed 1 base, with 13 bases lying between them. CDR3 length: 14 amino acids. CDR1 and CDR2 (germline): MNHEY, SVGAGI. The CDR3 spells CASTKTETNTEAFF. The CDR3, as DNA: TGTGCCAGCACGAAAACGGAGACGAACACTGAAGCTTTCTTT.

The rearrangement joins TRBV19 to TRBJ2-3; the match to TRBD1 covers 7 bases. The trim removed 7 bases at V and 2 bases at J, leaving 9 bases unmatched. CDR1 is LNHDA, CDR2 SQIVND, per germline (reference sequence). This CDR3 has 15 amino acids. In nucleotides, the CDR3 is TGTGCCAGTACCCTCGGGGACAGACCCACAGATACGCAGTATTTT. It encodes CASTLGDRPTDTQYF.

In this sample, this clone turned up once. The V call is TRBV14, the J call TRBJ2-2, with D possibly matching TRBD2 (7 bases). The CDR3 consists of 19 residues. The V end lost 0 bases, the J end lost 1 base, and 18 bases lay between the germline ends. The germline V gene encodes CDR1 SGHDN and CDR2 FVKESK. The CDR3 DNA reads as TGTGCCAGCAGCCAAGATAGGGGGGGAAGTCCCTTGAACACCGGGGAGCTGTTTTTT. As protein: CASSQDRGGSPLNTGELFF.

For this clone: Other DNA sequences from this sample encode an identical CDR3 as well. The chain is built from TRBV6-6 and TRBJ2-7; 10 bases agree with TRBD1. With V trimmed by 5 bases and J by 2 bases, 6 bases remained unmatched. The germline V gene encodes CDR1 MNHNY and CDR2 SVGAGI (reference sequence). The length of the CDR3 is 15 residues. CDR3 nucleotides: TGTGCCAGCAGTCCCAGACAGGGGGCGGCCTACGAGCAGTACTTC. Translation: CASSPRQGAAYEQYF.

The chain is built from TRBV11-2 and TRBJ1-3; D is possibly TRBD1 (5 bases). V lost 5 bases, J lost 8 bases, and 10 bases lay in between. The CDR3 contains 12 residues. Looked up from germline, CDR1 is SGHAT and CDR2 is FQNNGV. CDR3 in amino acids: CASSPQVDTIYF. CDR3 nucleotide sequence: TGTGCCAGCAGCCCACAGGTTGACACCATATATTTT.

This sequence joins TRBV11-3 and TRBJ1-2, with D possibly matching TRBD1 (6 bases). V was trimmed by 5 bases and J by 3 bases, leaving 22 bases between them. The CDR3 totals 17 residues. CDR1 SGHNT and CDR2 YENEEA come from the germline V gene. The CDR3 sequence: CASSLLRGASPYYGYTF. DNA for the CDR3: TGTGCCAGCAGCCTACTGCGGGGGGCCAGCCCGTACTATGGCTACACCTTC.

The V gene is TRBV6-2 or TRBV6-3, the J gene TRBJ2-1; 12 bases are shared with TRBD1. Germline CDR1 reads MNHEY; CDR2 reads SVGEGT. After removal of 2 bases from V and 9 bases from J, the junction contained 5 bases not matched to a gene. CDR3 length: 15 residues. CDR3 in DNA: TGTGCCAGCAGTTACGGGGACAGGGGGCTTGTTGAGCAGTTCTTC. Protein product: CASSYGDRGLVEQFF.

The count of this clone is one. The J gene is TRBJ2-7, the V gene TRBV3-1 (or the pseudogene TRBV3-2); D unclear. The CDR3 spans 13 residues. The V gene lost 0 bases and the J gene lost 7 bases, with 10 bases spanning the gap. From germline, CDR1 is LGHDT and CDR2 YNNKEL (reference sequence). Written as DNA, the CDR3 is TGTGCCAGCAGCCAAGACTACGGCGGTGAGCAGTACTTC. Encoded protein: CASSQDYGGEQYF.

V and J are TRBV12-3 or TRBV12-4 and TRBJ1-4; the D is unclear. The CDR3 consists of 13 residues. The germline V and J ends were trimmed by 5 bases and 8 bases, with 12 bases remaining between them. The CDR3 region is CASSEQAGEKLFF. The CDR3 DNA reads as TGTGCCAGCAGTGAACAAGCAGGAGAAAAACTGTTTTTT.

The rearrangement joins TRBV5-1 to TRBJ1-2, with TRBD1 identical over 10 bases. CDR1 is SGHRS, CDR2 YFSETQ, per germline. The CDR3 is 15 amino acids. Trimming at V came to 5 bases and at J to 5 bases, leaving 9 bases not matched to a gene. CDR3 protein: CASRREPGQGYGYTF. As DNA, the CDR3 is TGCGCCAGCAGAAGGGAGCCGGGACAGGGGTATGGCTACACCTTC.

This chain's CDR3 is CASSKVREIGELFF. For the CDR3, the DNA is TGTGCCAGCAGCAAAGTGAGGGAAATCGGGGAGCTGTTTTTT. The chain joins TRBV21-1 to TRBJ2-2; TRBD2 reflects the table's D call only, with no check against the DNA. TRBV21-1 is assigned pseudogene status. The CDR3 contains 14 residues.

This chain links TRBV7-2 with TRBJ1-5, with a weak D call TRBD1 (6 bases). Germline V gene data show CDR1 as SGHTA and CDR2 as FQGNSA. The V end was cut by 5 bases, the J end by 0 bases, with 11 bases between. The CDR3 is 15 amino acids. In DNA form, the CDR3 reads TGTGCCAGCAGCGAGCAGGGGAATAGCAATCAGCCCCAGCATTTT. Its translation: CASSEQGNSNQPQHF.

Note on this clone: Without the conserved terminal phenylalanine or tryptophan, this CDR3 likely stems from a read error. The chain couples TRBV3-1 (or the pseudogene TRBV3-2) to TRBJ1-5, with 7 bases identical to TRBD1. V lost 4 bases, J lost 0 bases, and 9 bases stayed unmatched. Per germline, CDR1 LGHDT and CDR2 YNNKEL (reference sequence). This CDR3 has 17 residues. The CDR3 region is CASSLPGQPTSNQPQHL. The CDR3 DNA follows: TGTGCCAGCAGCCTCCCGGGACAGCCTACTAGCAATCAGCCCCAGCATCTT.

The chain joins TRBV5-6 to TRBJ1-2, with 10 bases aligning to TRBD1. The CDR3 consists of 14 residues. V dropped 9 bases and J dropped 6; count of bases not matched to a gene: 11. Germline V CDR1 and CDR2: SGHDT, YYEEEE. The CDR3 DNA follows: TGTGCCACCTTCTTGGGACAGGGGATGAATGGCTACACCTTC. This gives the protein CATFLGQGMNGYTF.

The V gene is TRBV5-1, the J gene TRBJ2-2, with 9 nucleotides matching TRBD1. Per germline, CDR1 SGHRS and CDR2 YFSETQ. The V gene end was trimmed by 2 bases and the J gene end by 5 bases; junction bases not matched to a gene: 4. The CDR3 is made up of 15 amino acids. In DNA, the CDR3 is TGCGCCAGCAGCTTCGGGACAGGGCTTACCGGGGAGCTGTTTTTT. It encodes CASSFGTGLTGELFF. The whole variable domain, filled in from reference TRBV5-1 and TRBJ2-2, reads KAGVTQTPRYLIKTRGQQVTLSCSPISGHRSVSWYQQTPGQGLQFLFEYFSETQRNKGNFPGRFSGRQFSNSRSEMNVSTLELGDSALYLCASSFGTGLTGELFFGEGSRLTVL.

J is TRBJ2-7 and V is TRBV20-1; D gene uncertain. The V gene lost 2 bases and the J gene lost 7 bases, with 9 bases spanning the gap. Germline V CDR1 and CDR2: DFQATT, SNEGSKA (reference sequence). This CDR3 is 11 amino acids long. The CDR3: CSARQAREQYF. The CDR3, as DNA: TGCAGTGCTAGACAGGCTCGGGAGCAGTACTTC.

The V gene is TRBV9, the J gene TRBJ2-1; D might be TRBD2 (5 bases). The CDR3 spans 15 residues. Germline V gene sequence: CDR1 SGDLS, CDR2 YYNGEE. Trimming shortened V by 4 bases and J by 4 bases, and 15 bases separated the two germline ends. CDR3 bases: TGTGCCAGCAGCTCCCGGGGTAATTCATACAATGAGCAGTTCTTC. Protein sequence: CASSSRGNSYNEQFF.

The gene calls are TRBV28 and TRBJ1-2; D might be TRBD1 (5 bases). This CDR3 region has 13 residues. Germline CDR1 is MDHEN and CDR2 is SYDVKM. V lost 6 bases to trimming and J lost 5 bases, with 13 bases between them. CDR3 loop: CASRKDTQYGYTF. The CDR3, as DNA: TGTGCCAGCAGAAAGGACACGCAATATGGCTACACCTTC.

The rearrangement uses TRBV5-5 and TRBJ1-2; D is perhaps TRBD1 (6 bases). Trimming pared 1 base from V and 2 bases from J, leaving 15 bases between. The CDR3 covers 16 residues. Germline V CDR1 and CDR2: SGHKS, YYEKEE (reference sequence). The CDR3 spells CASSLTGSLSNYGYTF. The DNA for the CDR3 is TGTGCCAGCAGCTTGACAGGGTCCCTTTCGAACTATGGCTACACCTTC.

The chain carries TRBV7-9 and TRBJ1-4; D remains ambiguous. V shed 9 bases and J shed 5 bases, with 16 bases lying between them. The germline CDR1 and CDR2 sequences are SEHNR and FQNEAQ (reference sequence). The CDR3 is made up of 14 amino acids. In DNA form, the CDR3 reads TGTGCCAGTAGCCTAGGGCTTTCGAATGAAAAACTGTTTTTT. This sequence encodes CASSLGLSNEKLFF.

This sequence joins TRBV28 and TRBJ1-1, with D hard to call. Germline loops: CDR1 MDHEN, CDR2 SYDVKM. This CDR3 is 13 amino acids long. V gave up 8 bases and J gave up 1 base, with 11 bases separating them. The CDR3 region has the DNA TGTGCCAGCGAAGAAAGCTGGAACACTGAAGCTTTCTTT. It translates to CASEESWNTEAFF.

This clone has a handful of counts. The chain recombines TRBV19 with TRBJ1-2, with 8 bases that match TRBD1. This CDR3 has 14 amino acids. The ends lost 1 base at V and 8 bases at J; junction bases unmatched: 6. Germline CDR1 reads LNHDA; CDR2 reads SQIVND (reference sequence). The chain's CDR3 is CASSIVLGTGGYTF. The CDR3 DNA reads TGTGCCAGTAGTATAGTGTTGGGGACAGGCGGCTACACCTTC.

The chain is built from TRBV7-2 and TRBJ1-3, with D possibly being TRBD1 (6 bases). The CDR3 is 16 residues long. V was clipped by 3 bases and J by 0 bases, with 12 bases between them. Germline V CDR1 and CDR2: SGHTA, FQGNSA. The chain's CDR3 is CASSFADRRSGNTIYF. CDR3 in DNA: TGTGCCAGCAGCTTCGCCGACAGGCGCTCTGGAAACACCATATATTTT.

The chain uses TRBV6-5 and TRBJ2-1, with no clear D. The CDR3 extends over 14 amino acids. Germline values: CDR1 MNHEY, CDR2 SVGAGI. Deletions cut 7 bases from V and 2 bases from J, with 12 bases between. The CDR3 reads CASTNRIAYNEQFF. CDR3 nucleotide sequence: TGTGCCAGCACTAACAGAATCGCCTACAATGAGCAGTTCTTC.

The CDR3 is CAWSVRGMGNSPLHF. The CDR3 DNA reads TGTGCCTGGAGTGTACGAGGGATGGGGAATTCACCCCTCCACTTT. The V and J genes are TRBV30 and TRBJ1-6; the D is unclear. Germline loops: CDR1 GTSNPN, CDR2 SVGIG (reference sequence). CDR3 size: 15 residues. V lost 0 bases to trimming and J lost 7 bases, with 13 bases between them.

This clone has just a few counts. The chain couples TRBV15 to TRBJ2-7; 10 bases match TRBD1. With V trimmed by 3 bases and J by 5 bases, 7 bases remained unmatched. The CDR3 runs to 15 residues. CDR1 and CDR2 (germline): LNHNV, YYDKDF (reference sequence). The CDR3 DNA is TGTGCCACCAGCAGGAACCGGGACAGGGGTAACGAGCAGTACTTC. This sequence encodes CATSRNRDRGNEQYF.

The J gene is TRBJ2-5, the V gene TRBV6-2 or TRBV6-3; D perhaps matches TRBD1 (6 bases). V lost 5 bases, J lost 5 bases, and 18 bases lay in between. This CDR3 spans 15 amino acids. Germline V gene data show CDR1 as MNHEY and CDR2 as SVGEGT. DNA for the CDR3: TGTGCCAGCAGTCGGACCACAACAGGGTTGGAGACCCAGTACTTC. It translates to CASSRTTTGLETQYF.

The V call is TRBV5-4, the J call TRBJ1-1; tentatively, D is TRBD1 (6 bases). V lost 4 bases and J 3 bases, leaving 16 bases between the germline ends. CDR1 SGHNT and CDR2 YYREEE come from the germline V gene (reference sequence). The CDR3 has 15 amino acids. In DNA, the CDR3 is TGTGCCAGCAGCCCGGACCAGGGGCGTCACACTGAAGCTTTCTTT. As protein: CASSPDQGRHTEAFF.

V and J are TRBV10-1 and TRBJ1-4; 8 bases match TRBD1. The CDR3 consists of 15 residues. V lost 5 bases, J lost 5 bases, and 7 bases stayed unmatched. Germline values: CDR1 WNHNN, CDR2 SYGVQD (reference sequence). The CDR3 sequence is CASSLDREGNEKLFF. For the CDR3, the DNA is TGCGCCAGCAGTCTGGACAGGGAGGGGAATGAAAAACTGTTTTTT.